This is a list of T cell receptor beta chains from one sample in a study of glioma-infiltrating T cells after dendritic cell vaccination. Clones were read by immunoSEQ multiplex PCR, and TCRdb kept only the in-frame ones, dropping some. The table includes roughly 100,000 clones, about four fifths detected once. Sequencing used blood, obtained before dendritic cell vaccination. The source of these receptors is a human donor with glioblastoma. Both conserved end residues are part of each CDR3.

CDR3	J	V
CAGSVASEQYF	TRBJ2-7	TRBV30
CASKGQGPRGEQFF	TRBJ2-1	TRBV19
CASSDDRGTDTQYF	TRBJ2-3	TRBV2
CASRPGQGLVDEQFF	TRBJ2-1	TRBV19
CASSESTTYNEQFF	TRBJ2-1	TRBV10-2
CASSRDRGSSGNTIYF	TRBJ1-3	TRBV5-1
CASSLGGISGYTF	TRBJ1-2	TRBV7-2
CAGKEDTGELFF	TRBJ2-2	TRBV30
CASSYERAPVEEAFF	TRBJ1-1	TRBV6-6
CASSLDIFTEAFF	TRBJ1-1	TRBV5-1
CASSQGGGDNTEAFF	TRBJ1-1	TRBV4-1
CASSYGTGSGTGELFF	TRBJ2-2	TRBV6-5
CASSLGGTGKSADYTF	TRBJ1-2	TRBV7-9
CASSALGGLSYGYTF	TRBJ1-2	TRBV9
CASTIAQHENSPLHF	TRBJ1-6	TRBV5-6
CASSPRLVTLYNEQFF	TRBJ2-1	TRBV7-9
CASGFNPGTDTYNEQFF	TRBJ2-1	TRBV12-5
CASSEGVYNSPLHF	TRBJ1-6	TRBV6-5
CATSKGGAPSYEQYF	TRBJ2-7	TRBV15
CASSINGVGYTF	TRBJ1-2	TRBV19
CASWSAGEETQYF	TRBJ2-5	TRBV7-9
CASSPEVGARVTEAFF	TRBJ1-1	TRBV25-1
CASSQVGDRVWEKLFF	TRBJ1-4	TRBV6-1
CATTGSGNTIYF	TRBJ1-3	TRBV7-9
CASSIYSESTNEKLFF	TRBJ1-4	TRBV19